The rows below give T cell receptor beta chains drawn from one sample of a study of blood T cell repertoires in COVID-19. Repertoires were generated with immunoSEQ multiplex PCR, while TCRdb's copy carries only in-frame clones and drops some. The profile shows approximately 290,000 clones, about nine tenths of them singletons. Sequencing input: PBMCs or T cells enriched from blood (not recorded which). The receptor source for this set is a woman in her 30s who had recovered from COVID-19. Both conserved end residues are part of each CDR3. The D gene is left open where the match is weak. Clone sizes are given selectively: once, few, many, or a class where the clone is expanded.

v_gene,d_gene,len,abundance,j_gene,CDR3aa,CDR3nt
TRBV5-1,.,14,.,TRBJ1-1,CASSPGHQNTEAFF,TGCGCCAGCAGCCCGGGACATCAGAACACTGAAGCTTTCTTT
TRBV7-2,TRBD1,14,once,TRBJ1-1,CASSVRQGDTEAFF,TGTGCCAGCAGCGTCAGACAGGGGGACACTGAAGCTTTCTTT
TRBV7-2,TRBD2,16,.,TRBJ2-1,CASSDYSGSSYNEQFF,TGTGCCAGCAGCGATTATAGCGGGAGCTCCTACAATGAGCAGTTCTTC
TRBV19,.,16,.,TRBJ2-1,CASRTTGNPPYNEQFF,TGTGCCAGTAGGACTACAGGGAACCCCCCCTACAATGAGCAGTTCTTC
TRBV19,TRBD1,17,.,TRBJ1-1,CASSPGTGSVQRTEAFF,TGTGCCAGTAGTCCCGGGACAGGCTCAGTGCAACGCACTGAAGCTTTCTTT
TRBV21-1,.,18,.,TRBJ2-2,CASSPKEAGGPGTGELFF,TGTGCCAGCAGCCCCAAGGAAGCGGGAGGGCCCGGGACCGGGGAGCTGTTTTTT
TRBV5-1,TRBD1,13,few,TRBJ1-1,CASMGQMNTEAFF,TGCGCCAGCATGGGACAGATGAACACTGAAGCTTTCTTT
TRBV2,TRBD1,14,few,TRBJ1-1,CASRRTGLNTEAFF,TGTGCCAGCAGGAGGACAGGATTGAACACTGAAGCTTTCTTT
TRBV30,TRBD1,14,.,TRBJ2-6,CAWSLRDRFNVLTF,TGTGCCTGGAGTCTCCGGGACAGATTTAACGTCCTGACTTTC
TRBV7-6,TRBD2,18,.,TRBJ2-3,CASSPGLAGGPGTDTQYF,TGTGCCAGCAGCCCGGGACTAGCGGGAGGGCCGGGCACAGATACGCAGTATTTT
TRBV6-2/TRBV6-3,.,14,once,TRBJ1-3,CASSPTGSGNTIYF,TGTGCCAGCAGCCCAACAGGGTCTGGAAACACCATATATTTT
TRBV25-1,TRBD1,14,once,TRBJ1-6,CASSFRDRNSPLHF,TGTGCCAGCAGCTTCCGGGACAGAAATTCACCCCTCCACTTT
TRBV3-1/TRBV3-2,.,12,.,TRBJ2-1,CASSPQGFEQFF,TGTGCCAGCAGCCCTCAGGGTTTTGAGCAGTTCTTC
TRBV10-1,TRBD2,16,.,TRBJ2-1,CASSGWTSGSVGEQFF,TGCGCCAGCAGTGGATGGACTAGCGGGAGTGTAGGAGAGCAGTTCTTC
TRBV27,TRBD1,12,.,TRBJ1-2,CASSADREENTF,TGTGCCAGCAGTGCCGACAGGGAGGAGAACACCTTC
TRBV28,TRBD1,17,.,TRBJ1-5,CASSSPRGQASNQPQHF,TGTGCCAGCAGTTCCCCCAGAGGACAGGCTAGCAATCAGCCCCAGCATTTT
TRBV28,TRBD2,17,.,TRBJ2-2,CASRRTSGSLNTGELFF,TGTGCCAGCAGAAGGACTAGCGGGAGTTTGAACACCGGGGAGCTGTTTTTT